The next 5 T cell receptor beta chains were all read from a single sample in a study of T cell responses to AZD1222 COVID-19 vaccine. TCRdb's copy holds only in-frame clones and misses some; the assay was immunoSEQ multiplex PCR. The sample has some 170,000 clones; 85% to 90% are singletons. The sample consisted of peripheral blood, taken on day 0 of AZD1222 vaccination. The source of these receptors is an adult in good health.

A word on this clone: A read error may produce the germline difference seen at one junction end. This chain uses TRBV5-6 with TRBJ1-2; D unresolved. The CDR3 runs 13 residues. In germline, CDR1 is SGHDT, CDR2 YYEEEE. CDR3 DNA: TGTGCCAGCAACTTGGGTAGGGTCTATGGCTACACCTTC. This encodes CASNLGRVYGYTF.

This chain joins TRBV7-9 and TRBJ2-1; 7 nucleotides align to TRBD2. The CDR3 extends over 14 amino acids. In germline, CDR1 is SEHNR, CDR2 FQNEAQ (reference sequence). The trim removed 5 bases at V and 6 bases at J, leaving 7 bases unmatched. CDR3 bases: TGTGCCAGCAGCCCGGATAGCGGGCGCAATGAGCAGTTCTTC. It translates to CASSPDSGRNEQFF.

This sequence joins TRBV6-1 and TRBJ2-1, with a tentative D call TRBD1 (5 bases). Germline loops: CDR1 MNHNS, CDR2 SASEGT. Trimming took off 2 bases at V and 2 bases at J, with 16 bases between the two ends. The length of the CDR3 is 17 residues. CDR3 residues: CASSEFGGRGTYNEQFF. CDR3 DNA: TGTGCCAGCAGTGAATTCGGTGGAAGGGGCACCTACAATGAGCAGTTCTTC.

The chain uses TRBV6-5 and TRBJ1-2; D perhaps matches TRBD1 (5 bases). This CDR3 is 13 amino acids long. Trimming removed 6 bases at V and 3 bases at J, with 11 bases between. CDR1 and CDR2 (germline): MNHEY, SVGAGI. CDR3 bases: TGTGCCAGCAGCGCAGGGTGGGACTATGGCTACACCTTC. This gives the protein CASSAGWDYGYTF.

CDR3 nucleotides: TGTGCCAGTAGTCCCCAGCGGGGGGGCTGGGAGACCCAGTACTTC. It specifies CASSPQRGGWETQYF. V gene TRBV19 combines with J gene TRBJ2-5; 10 positions match TRBD2. This CDR3 spans 15 amino acids. CDR1 is LNHDA, CDR2 SQIVND, per germline (reference sequence). Trimming at V came to 5 bases and at J to 5 bases, leaving 8 bases not matched to a gene.